This T cell receptor beta chain comes out of a study of cytomegalovirus exposure and HLA in healthy donors. CDR3 length equals 13 residues. V was pared by 3 bases and J by 9 bases, with 12 bases between. The germline V gene has CDR1 LNHDA and CDR2 SQIVND (reference sequence). Vbeta (60) and Jbeta (13) primers were used in the PCR. Sequenced by immunoSEQ multiplex PCR; TCRdb stores in-frame clones only, minus some. The data contain roughly 150,000 clones, roughly 85% of them singletons. A remark on this clone: The antigen is not known.

Regarding the study as a whole: Per a later analysis, HLA-associated TCR beta chains showed more clonal expansion than other, equally common TCR beta chains.

Sequencing was carried out using PBMCs. J is TRBJ2-1 and V is TRBV19; D unclear. The TCR was taken from a male donor in good health and CMV-seronegative. The CDR3 is CASSISPQREQFF. The CDR3 DNA reads TGTGCCAGTAGTATTTCACCCCAGCGTGAGCAGTTCTTC. Full variable domain (rest looked up from reference TRBV19 and TRBJ2-1): DGGITQSPKYLFRKEGQNVTLSCEQNLNHDAMYWYRQDPGQGLRLIYYSQIVNDFQKGDIAEGYSVSREKKESFPLTVTSAQKNPTAFYLCASSISPQREQFFGPGTRLTVL.